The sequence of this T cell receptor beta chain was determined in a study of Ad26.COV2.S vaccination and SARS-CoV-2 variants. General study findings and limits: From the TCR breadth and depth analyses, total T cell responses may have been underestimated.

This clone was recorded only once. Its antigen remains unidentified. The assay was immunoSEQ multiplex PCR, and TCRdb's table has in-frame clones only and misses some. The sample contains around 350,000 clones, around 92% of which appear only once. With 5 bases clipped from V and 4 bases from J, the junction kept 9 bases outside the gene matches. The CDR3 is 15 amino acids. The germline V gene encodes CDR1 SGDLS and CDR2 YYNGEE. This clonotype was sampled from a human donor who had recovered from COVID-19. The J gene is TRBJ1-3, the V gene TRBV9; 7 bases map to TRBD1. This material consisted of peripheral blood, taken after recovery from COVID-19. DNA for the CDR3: TGTGCCAGCAGTACCCCAGGGGGTTACGGAAACACCATATATTTT. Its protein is CASSTPGGYGNTIYF.